Listed here is a single TCR beta chain. Antigen unknown. This entry is derived from a study of shared clonotypes between healthy human individuals. Study-wide background: Samples came from a couple of female and a few male donors aged 18 to 49.

Study-level findings and limits: Owing to a small donor count, the genetic and exposure-history diversity represented was limited.

Sequencing was performed on unsorted PBMC DNA using ten immunoSEQ deep assay plates. Profiling relied on immunoSEQ multiplex PCR, and the TCRdb table lists in-frame clones only, not all of them. The sample contains about 490,000 clones, roughly 85% of which appear only once. Germline V gene lookup returns CDR1 LGHNA and CDR2 YSLEER. The length of the CDR3 is 14 residues. Unmatched junction bases numbered 6, after V lost 7 bases and J lost 3 bases. The J gene is TRBJ1-2, the V gene TRBV4-3; 9 bases fit TRBD1. This TCR was sampled from a woman in her forties in good health. Some clones in this sample may be carry-over from other donors' samples. The specimen was PBMCs. The CDR3 here is CASNRQGGDYGYTF. Here the CDR3 DNA reads TGCGCCAGCAATAGACAGGGGGGGGACTATGGCTACACCTTC.